The 28 T cell receptor beta chains below were found in one sample sequenced in a study of OX40 agonist ivuxolimab in advanced cancers. Clones were read by immunoSEQ multiplex PCR, and TCRdb kept only the in-frame ones, dropping some. The sample carries just over 50,000 clones, around 77% recorded once. Source: CD4+ or CD8+ T cells sorted from blood, taken in a trial of the OX40 agonist ivuxolimab. The receptors were sampled from an adult with an advanced solid tumor such as melanoma, head and neck, liver or kidney cancer.

V is TRBV30 and J is TRBJ2-3, with D perhaps matching TRBD2 (6 bases). The CDR3 has 17 residues. Germline CDR1 is GTSNPN and CDR2 is SVGIG (reference sequence). V lost 1 base to trimming and J lost 4 bases, with 21 bases between them. The CDR3 spells CAWSEAGWASVPDTQYF. CDR3 in DNA: TGTGCCTGGAGTGAAGCGGGTTGGGCTAGCGTCCCAGATACGCAGTATTTT. The full variable domain, rest sourced from reference TRBV30 and TRBJ2-3, is SQTIHQWPATLVQPVGSPLSLECTVEGTSNPNLYWYRQAAGRGLQLLFYSVGIGQISSEVPQNLSASRPQDRQFILSSKKLLLSDSGFYLCAWSEAGWASVPDTQYFGPGTRLTVL.

This clone is a singleton in its sample. V gene TRBV7-9 combines with J gene TRBJ2-7, with D unclear. The V end lost 6 bases, the J end lost 3 bases, and 6 bases lay between the germline ends. CDR3 size: 11 residues. Germline V gives CDR1 SEHNR, CDR2 FQNEAQ (reference sequence). CDR3 residues: CASRGDYEQYF. CDR3 DNA: TGTGCCAGCAGGGGTGACTACGAGCAGTACTTC.

This clone is classed as medium-sized. The V call is TRBV7-9, the J call TRBJ2-7; 7 bases fit TRBD2. With 5 bases clipped from V and 5 bases from J, the junction kept 12 bases outside the gene matches. The length of the CDR3 is 15 residues. Per germline, CDR1 SEHNR and CDR2 FQNEAQ (reference sequence). The CDR3 region has the DNA TGTGCCAGCAGCAGAAAGGGACCGGGGGGTAACGAGCAGTACTTC. This gives the protein CASSRKGPGGNEQYF. Together with reference TRBV7-9 and TRBJ2-7, the CDR3 gives the full variable domain: DTGVSQNPRHKITKRGQNVTFRCDPISEHNRLYWYRQTLGQGPEFLTYFQNEAQLEKSRLLSDRFSAERPKGSFSTLEIQRTEQGDSAMYLCASSRKGPGGNEQYFGPGTRLTVT.

The chain carries TRBV18 and TRBJ2-5; D call uncertain. Germline assignment: CDR1 KGHSH and CDR2 LQKENI. V was trimmed by 5 bases and J by 0 bases, leaving 13 bases between them. The length of the CDR3 is 15 residues. CDR3 residues: CASSFQTGNQETQYF. The CDR3 coding sequence is TGTGCCAGCTCATTTCAAACGGGTAACCAAGAGACCCAGTACTTC.

The chain is built from TRBV27 and TRBJ1-4; the D is unclear. Per the germline V gene, CDR1 is MNHEY and CDR2 is SMNVEV (reference sequence). The CDR3 sequence is 14 residues long. The V gene lost 6 bases and the J gene lost 7 bases, with 15 bases spanning the gap. The CDR3 here is CASRTGSWGEKLFF. The CDR3, as DNA: TGTGCCAGCAGGACCGGATCATGGGGTGAAAAACTGTTTTTT.

The chain recombines TRBV6-5 with TRBJ1-2; 10 nucleotides agree with TRBD1. V gave up 6 bases and J gave up 13 bases; unmatched junction bases: 8. This CDR3 is 12 amino acids long. CDR1 MNHEY and CDR2 SVGAGI come from the germline V gene. CDR3 nucleotide sequence: TGTGCCAGCAGGTCGACAGGGGGCGCGTGCACCTTC. Its protein is CASRSTGGACTF.

The CDR3 sequence: CASSVEGQGIEAFF. The DNA for the CDR3 is TGTGCCAGCAGCGTAGAGGGACAGGGCATTGAAGCTTTCTTT. The chain combines TRBV9 with TRBJ1-1; 9 bases fit TRBD1. V shed 0 bases, J shed 7 bases, and the junction held 4 bases outside the gene matches. CDR3 length: 14 amino acids. CDR1 and CDR2 (germline): SGDLS, YYNGEE.

This clone was observed a handful of times. The rearrangement joins TRBV5-1 to TRBJ2-3; the D gene is possibly TRBD2 (7 bases). V dropped 4 bases and J dropped 2 bases, with 17 bases sitting between them. Germline assignment: CDR1 SGHRS and CDR2 YFSETQ. CDR3 length: 16 residues. For the CDR3, the DNA is TGCGCCAGCAGCCTTGGGAACGGGGGGCACACAGATACGCAGTATTTT. Translated, it gives CASSLGNGGHTDTQYF.

The genes are TRBV5-4 and TRBJ2-3; the D is unclear. The CDR3 contains 13 residues. The ends were cut back, 3 bases at V and 0 bases at J, with 5 bases in the middle. Germline V gene sequence: CDR1 SGHNT, CDR2 YYREEE (reference sequence). In nucleotides, the CDR3 is TGTGCCAGCAGCTCCAGCAGCACAGATACGCAGTATTTT. It translates to CASSSSSTDTQYF.

The chain has TRBV21-1 and TRBJ2-5; TRBD2 is the table's D call, not checked against the DNA. TRBV21-1 is annotated as a pseudogene. The CDR3 spans 20 residues. CDR3 in DNA: TGTGCCAGCAGCAAATGGACCGGGTGCGACCTGACTAGAGATCAAGAGACCCAGTACTTC. Its translation: CASSKWTGCDLTRDQETQYF.

DNA for the CDR3: TGTGCCAGCAGACGGACTGGTGCCTACGAGCAGTACTTC. This translates into CASRRTGAYEQYF. The chain recombines TRBV6-5 with TRBJ2-7, with a weak D call TRBD2 (5 bases). V lost 6 bases and J lost 2, with 11 bases in between. This CDR3 spans 13 amino acids. Germline V gene data show CDR1 as MNHEY and CDR2 as SVGAGI.

The CDR3 DNA sequence: TGTGCCAGCAGCTTAACGGACCGACATGAAGCTTTCTTT. Translation gives CASSLTDRHEAFF. V gene TRBV7-3 combines with J gene TRBJ1-1; D is unresolved. Trimming pared 0 bases from V and 7 bases from J, leaving 9 bases between. In germline, CDR1 is SGHTA, CDR2 FQGTGA. This CDR3 region has 13 residues.

The J gene is TRBJ2-1, the V gene TRBV6-1, with TRBD1 matching over 9 bases. In germline, CDR1 is MNHNS, CDR2 SASEGT. The CDR3 extends over 16 amino acids. The V and J ends lost 3 bases and 2 bases, in that order; junction bases with no gene match: 5. The CDR3 DNA follows: TGTGCCAGCAGTGACCTGGACAGGGGTCCCTACAATGAGCAGTTCTTC. It translates to CASSDLDRGPYNEQFF.

V gene TRBV7-8 combines with J gene TRBJ1-2, with a weak D call TRBD1 (6 bases). CDR3 length: 14 residues. Trimming cost V 5 bases and J 2 bases, with 12 bases left between them. The germline gives CDR1 SGHVS, CDR2 FQNEAQ. Written as DNA, the CDR3 is TGTGCCAGCAGCCCAGGGGCCCAGAACTATGGCTACACCTTC. Translating gives CASSPGAQNYGYTF.

This clone was counted once. The chain uses TRBV7-9 and TRBJ2-2; D may be TRBD1 (6 bases). The V gene's germline CDR1 is SEHNR and CDR2 FQNEAQ (reference sequence). The V and J ends lost 5 bases and 4 bases respectively, with 11 bases between them. The CDR3 sequence is 14 residues long. Here the CDR3 reads CASSEDSPTGELFF. The CDR3 region has the DNA TGTGCCAGCAGCGAGGACAGCCCCACCGGGGAGCTGTTTTTT.

The chain carries TRBV5-4 and TRBJ2-7; 8 positions agree with TRBD1. Germline V gene data show CDR1 as SGHNT and CDR2 as YYREEE (reference sequence). V was pared by 4 bases and J by 5 bases, with 5 bases of the junction left unmatched. The CDR3 totals 13 residues. CDR3 protein: CASSHATGDEQYF. The CDR3 DNA is TGTGCCAGCAGCCATGCGACAGGGGACGAGCAGTACTTC. Full variable domain (remainder filled in from reference TRBV5-4 and TRBJ2-7): ETGVTQSPTHLIKTRGQQVTLRCSSQSGHNTVSWYQQALGQGPQFIFQYYREEENGRGNFPPRFSGLQFPNYSSELNVNALELDDSALYLCASSHATGDEQYFGPGTRLTVT.

This clone was picked up a small number of times. This chain connects TRBV6-5 to TRBJ2-5; D is undetermined. The CDR3 has 14 amino acids. CDR1 is MNHEY and CDR2 is SVGAGI in the germline V gene. V was cut by 5 bases and J by 2 bases, with 12 bases left in between. The CDR3, as DNA: TGTGCCAGCAGTCAAGGACGGCTTCAAGAGACCCAGTACTTC. This gives the protein CASSQGRLQETQYF.

The rearrangement joins TRBV27 to TRBJ2-7, with 10 bases that match TRBD1. This CDR3 region has 16 residues. Germline V CDR1 and CDR2: MNHEY, SMNVEV (reference sequence). Losses at the gene ends were 5 bases for V and 4 bases for J; bases not matched to a gene: 11. CDR3 in amino acids: CASSTYRQGAQYEQYF. DNA of the CDR3: TGTGCCAGCAGTACCTATCGACAGGGGGCTCAGTACGAGCAGTACTTC.

This clone appeared a few times. The chain is built from TRBV19 and TRBJ2-1, with 14 bases identical to TRBD2. The CDR3 has 19 residues. The ends lost 2 bases at V and 2 bases at J; junction bases unmatched: 8. Germline lookup yields CDR1 LNHDA and CDR2 SQIVND (reference sequence). The CDR3 bases are TGTGCCAGTAGTATAAAGACTAGCGGGAGGGCCAGGCCCTACAATGAGCAGTTCTTC. It codes for CASSIKTSGRARPYNEQFF.

The genes are TRBV5-1 and TRBJ2-3; the match to TRBD2 covers 8 bases. The CDR3 totals 16 residues. CDR1 SGHRS and CDR2 YFSETQ come from the germline V gene. The trim removed 3 bases at V and 3 bases at J, leaving 9 bases unmatched. The chain's CDR3 is CASSSEAAGGTDTQYF. CDR3 bases: TGCGCCAGCAGCTCGGAAGCGGCGGGAGGAACAGATACGCAGTATTTT.

The chain links TRBV5-5 to TRBJ1-1; D is uncertain. This CDR3 has 13 residues. Trimming removed 0 bases from V and 5 bases from J, with 8 bases in between. Germline loops: CDR1 SGHKS, CDR2 YYEKEE (reference sequence). The CDR3 DNA sequence: TGTGCCAGCAGCTTGGTCCTGTTGACTGAAGCTTTCTTT. It translates to CASSLVLLTEAFF.

The chain joins TRBV2 to TRBJ2-4, with TRBD1 matching 7 bases. Germline V gene data show CDR1 as SNHLY and CDR2 as FYNNEI. Germline trimming cut 3 bases from V and 12 bases from J; bases unmatched to any gene: 11. The CDR3 runs 14 residues. The CDR3, as DNA: TGTGCCAGCAGTGACCGGACAGGAGCAGGGTATCAGTACTTC. Its protein product is CASSDRTGAGYQYF.

J is TRBJ2-5 and V is TRBV10-3, with D possibly matching TRBD2 (6 bases). This CDR3 spans 13 amino acids. In germline, CDR1 is ENHRY, CDR2 SYGVKD. V was clipped by 6 bases and J by 2 bases, with 10 bases between them. The chain's CDR3 is CAIRSGLQETQYF. The CDR3 DNA reads as TGTGCCATCAGATCGGGACTTCAAGAGACCCAGTACTTC.

This chain links TRBV4-1 with TRBJ1-4, with D possibly TRBD1 on 6 matching bases. The CDR3 is 12 amino acids. The ends were cut back, 4 bases at V and 11 bases at J, with 11 bases in the middle. The germline CDR1 and CDR2 sequences are MGHRA and YSYEKL. As DNA, the CDR3 is TGCGCCAGCAGCCCATTGGGGGGCAAACTGTTTTTT. Translation gives CASSPLGGKLFF.

The chain couples TRBV6-1 to TRBJ1-1, with D tentatively TRBD1 (5 bases). Germline assignment: CDR1 MNHNS and CDR2 SASEGT. V lost 7 bases and J lost 6, with 18 bases in between. The CDR3 length is 14 residues. For the CDR3, the DNA is TGTGCCAGCACCCAGGGACTGCTAATGGCTGAAGCTTTCTTT. Its protein is CASTQGLLMAEAFF.

The V and J genes are TRBV5-6 and TRBJ2-7; no clear D. V shed 0 bases and J shed 7 bases, with 5 bases lying between them. The CDR3 runs 11 residues. The germline CDR1 and CDR2 sequences are SGHDT and YYEEEE. The CDR3 here is CASSLGLEQYF. The CDR3, as DNA: TGTGCCAGCAGCTTGGGACTTGAGCAGTACTTC.

The chain has TRBV28 and TRBJ1-2; D remains unclear. Trimming stripped 6 bases from V and 0 bases from J, with 11 bases between. CDR1 is MDHEN, CDR2 SYDVKM, per germline. There are 14 residues in the CDR3. CDR3 bases: TGTGCCAGCAGGTTGACATCAACTAACTATGGCTACACCTTC. It translates to CASRLTSTNYGYTF.

This chain links TRBV11-2 with TRBJ1-1; TRBD1 matches at 9 bases. Germline CDR1 reads SGHAT; CDR2 reads FQNNGV. The length of the CDR3 is 16 residues. V was clipped by 8 bases and J by 3 bases; unmatched bases: 13. Here the CDR3 DNA reads TGTGCCAGCGCGGGGAACAGGGGGCTTAGAGACACTGAAGCTTTCTTT. This codes for CASAGNRGLRDTEAFF. The full variable domain, rest sourced from reference TRBV11-2 and TRBJ1-1, is EAGVAQSPRYKIIEKRQSVAFWCNPISGHATLYWYQQILGQGPKLLIQFQNNGVVDDSQLPKDRFSAERLKGVDSTLKIQPAKLEDSAVYLCASAGNRGLRDTEAFFGQGTRLTVV.